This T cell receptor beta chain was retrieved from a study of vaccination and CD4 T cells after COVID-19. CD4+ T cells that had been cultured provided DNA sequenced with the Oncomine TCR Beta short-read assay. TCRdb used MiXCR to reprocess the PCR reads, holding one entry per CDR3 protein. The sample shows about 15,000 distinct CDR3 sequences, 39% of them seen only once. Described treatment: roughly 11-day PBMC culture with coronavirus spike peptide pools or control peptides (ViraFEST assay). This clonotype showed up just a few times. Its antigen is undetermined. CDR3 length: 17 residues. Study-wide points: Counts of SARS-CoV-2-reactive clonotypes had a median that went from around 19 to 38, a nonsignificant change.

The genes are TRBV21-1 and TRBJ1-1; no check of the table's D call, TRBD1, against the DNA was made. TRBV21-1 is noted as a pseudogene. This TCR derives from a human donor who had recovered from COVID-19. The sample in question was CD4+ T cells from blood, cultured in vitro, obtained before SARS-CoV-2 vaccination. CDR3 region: CASTQGGLDRGGSEAFF. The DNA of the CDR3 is TGTGCCAGCACCCAAGGGGGGCTGGACCGAGGTGGGTCTGAAGCTTTCTTT.